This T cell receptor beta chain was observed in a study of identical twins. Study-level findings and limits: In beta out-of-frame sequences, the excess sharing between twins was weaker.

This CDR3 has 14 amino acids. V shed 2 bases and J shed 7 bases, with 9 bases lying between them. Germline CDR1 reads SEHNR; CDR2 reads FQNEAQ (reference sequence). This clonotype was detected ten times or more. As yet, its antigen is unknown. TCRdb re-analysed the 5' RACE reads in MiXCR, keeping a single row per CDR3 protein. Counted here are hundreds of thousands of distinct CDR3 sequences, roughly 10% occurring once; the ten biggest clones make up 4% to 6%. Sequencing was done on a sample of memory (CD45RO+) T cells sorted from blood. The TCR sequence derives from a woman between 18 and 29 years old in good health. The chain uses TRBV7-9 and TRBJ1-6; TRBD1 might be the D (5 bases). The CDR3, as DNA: TGTGCCAGCAGCTTATGGGACGGAAATTCACCCCTCCACTTT. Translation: CASSLWDGNSPLHF.